The 27 T cell receptor beta chains reported below all come from one sample, sequenced in a study of blood T cell repertoires in COVID-19. This table comes from immunoSEQ multiplex PCR, and its TCRdb copy is limited to in-frame clones, with some not included. Here the sample spans 150,000 to 180,000 clones, roughly 84% being singletons. The sequenced sample consisted of peripheral blood. The receptors stem from a woman in her sixties or seventies with COVID-19, enrolled during active disease.

The chain links TRBV19 to TRBJ1-5; 8 nucleotides align to TRBD1. Germline CDR1 LNHDA, CDR2 SQIVND (reference sequence). This CDR3 contains 18 residues. Trimming cost V 6 bases and J 5 bases; bases outside gene matches: 18. DNA for the CDR3: TGTGCCAGTAGACCCGTTGGCTCGACAGGGGTGGGCGATCAGCCCCAGCATTTT. Protein product: CASRPVGSTGVGDQPQHF.

V and J are TRBV18 and TRBJ1-2; 8 bases map to TRBD1. CDR1 is KGHSH and CDR2 is LQKENI in the germline V gene. This CDR3 spans 14 amino acids. J gave up 7 bases and V 4 bases, and 8 bases lay outside the gene matches. CDR3 in amino acids: CASSLAQGAAGYTF. In DNA, the CDR3 is TGTGCCAGCTCACTGGCTCAGGGGGCGGCTGGCTACACCTTC. The full variable domain, rest sourced from reference TRBV18 and TRBJ1-2, is NAGVMQNPRHLVRRRGQEARLRCSPMKGHSHVYWYRQLPEEGLKFMVYLQKENIIDESGMPKERFSAEFPKEGPSILRIQQVVRGDSAAYFCASSLAQGAAGYTFGSGTRLTVV.

The chain recombines TRBV27 with TRBJ1-1, with D uncertain. This CDR3 contains 14 residues. Germline CDR1 MNHEY, CDR2 SMNVEV (reference sequence). V lost 5 bases, J lost 1 base, and 11 bases lay in between. CDR3 in amino acids: CASSHQTENTEAFF. CDR3 nucleotide sequence: TGTGCCAGCAGTCACCAAACAGAGAACACTGAAGCTTTCTTT.

V gene TRBV4-1 combines with J gene TRBJ1-5; 8 nucleotides match TRBD1. Trimming took 1 base from V and 6 from J; bases not matched to a gene: 8. This CDR3 region has 16 residues. Germline V gene data show CDR1 as MGHRA and CDR2 as YSYEKL. CDR3 DNA sequence: TGCGCCAGCAGCCAAGGATGGACAGGGTATGCTCAGCCCCAGCATTTT. Its protein is CASSQGWTGYAQPQHF.

This clone was recorded a few times. V gene TRBV19 combines with J gene TRBJ2-5, with D hard to call. CDR3 length: 13 residues. Trimming cost V 4 bases and J 2 bases, with 8 bases left between them. The V gene's germline CDR1 is LNHDA and CDR2 SQIVND (reference sequence). The CDR3 loop reads CASSRADQETQYF. DNA of the CDR3: TGTGCCAGTAGTAGGGCAGATCAAGAGACCCAGTACTTC.

The chain has TRBV4-2 and TRBJ2-1; tentative D call: TRBD1 (5 bases). Trimming left V 1 base short and J 6 bases short, with 13 bases between. This CDR3 has 15 amino acids. Germline lookup yields CDR1 LGHNA and CDR2 YNFKEQ. Here the CDR3 reads CASSQGLQGGNEQFF. CDR3 coding DNA: TGTGCCAGCAGCCAAGGGTTGCAGGGTGGCAATGAGCAGTTCTTC.

The chain joins TRBV5-1 to TRBJ1-1; 7 bases line up with TRBD1. Germline CDR1 is SGHRS and CDR2 is YFSETQ. This CDR3 spans 15 amino acids. The V and J ends lost 4 bases and 5 bases, in that order; junction bases with no gene match: 11. This CDR3 is CASSPNTDRATEAFF. The CDR3 region has the DNA TGCGCCAGCAGCCCTAACACTGACAGGGCGACTGAAGCTTTCTTT.

The V gene is TRBV18, the J gene TRBJ1-2; TRBD1 aligns across 7 bases. This CDR3 contains 14 residues. The germline CDR1 and CDR2 sequences are KGHSH and LQKENI. J gave up 4 bases and V 2 bases, and 4 bases lay outside the gene matches. The CDR3 region has the DNA TGTGCCAGCTCACCAGAGGGACAGTTCTATGGCTACACCTTC. Its translation is CASSPEGQFYGYTF.

This chain connects TRBV19 to TRBJ2-5, with D perhaps matching TRBD2 (7 bases). Trimming removed 2 bases at V and 2 bases at J, with 12 bases between. Germline assignment: CDR1 LNHDA and CDR2 SQIVND (reference sequence). The length of the CDR3 is 15 residues. The CDR3 DNA follows: TGTGCCAGTAGTATAAGGGGGGGCCATCAAGAGACCCAGTACTTC. Protein product: CASSIRGGHQETQYF.

This clone was picked up many times. The chain's CDR3 is CASSPTTSSTGELFF. In DNA form, the CDR3 reads TGTGCCAGCAGTCCAACCACTAGTTCCACCGGGGAGCTGTTTTTT. This chain connects TRBV11-3 to TRBJ2-2, with a weak D call TRBD2 (5 bases). The CDR3 contains 15 residues. V gave up 6 bases and J gave up 4 bases, with 15 bases separating them. Per the germline V gene, CDR1 is SGHNT and CDR2 is YENEEA.

In this sample, this clone turned up a few times. The V and J genes are TRBV7-9 and TRBJ1-4; D remains ambiguous. CDR1 and CDR2 (germline): SEHNR, FQNEAQ (reference sequence). This CDR3 is 15 amino acids long. V was clipped by 1 base and J by 3 bases, with 9 bases between them. This chain's CDR3 is CASSLERAANEKLFF. CDR3 bases: TGTGCCAGCAGCTTAGAGAGGGCTGCTAATGAAAAACTGTTTTTT.

Concerning this clone: Different DNA sequences within this sample yield the same CDR3. The chain joins TRBV6-5 to TRBJ1-4; 7 bases map to TRBD1. The CDR3 is 13 amino acids. In germline, CDR1 is MNHEY, CDR2 SVGAGI. Trimming removed 6 bases from V and 5 bases from J; junction bases left unmatched: 3. Here the CDR3 DNA reads TGTGCCAGCAGCCGGGACAGAAATGAAAAACTGTTTTTT. Translated, it gives CASSRDRNEKLFF.

V gene TRBV4-2 combines with J gene TRBJ1-5; D is uncertain. Per the germline V gene, CDR1 is LGHNA and CDR2 is YNFKEQ. Trimming took 6 bases from V and 4 from J, leaving 10 bases between them. The length of the CDR3 is 13 residues. The CDR3 spells CASSQSVNQPQHF. DNA of the CDR3: TGTGCCAGCAGTCAGTCCGTTAATCAGCCCCAGCATTTT.

This clone was seen a single time. The chain joins TRBV5-1 to TRBJ1-2; 7 nucleotides line up with TRBD1. CDR3 length: 12 amino acids. V was pared by 4 bases and J by 3 bases, with 0 bases of the junction left unmatched. CDR1 and CDR2 (germline): SGHRS, YFSETQ. CDR3 residues: CASSQGDYGYTF. The DNA for the CDR3 is TGCGCCAGCAGCCAGGGGGACTATGGCTACACCTTC.

Here the CDR3 reads CASSPRQGASYEQYF. The CDR3 coding sequence is TGTGCCAGCTCACCCCGACAGGGGGCATCCTACGAGCAGTACTTC. This sequence joins TRBV18 and TRBJ2-7; 10 positions agree with TRBD1. Germline assignment: CDR1 KGHSH and CDR2 LQKENI. The ends lost 3 bases at V and 1 base at J; junction bases unmatched: 3. The CDR3 covers 15 residues.

The rearrangement joins TRBV6-5 to TRBJ1-2; the D gene is possibly TRBD1 (6 bases). V lost 7 bases and J lost 8, with 23 bases in between. Per the germline V gene, CDR1 is MNHEY and CDR2 is SVGAGI. There are 15 residues in the CDR3. The CDR3 DNA is TGTGCCAGCACCTTATCGGTGGGGGCGTTAAGCGGCTACACCTTC. Translated: CASTLSVGALSGYTF.

This clone was counted between two and nine times. The chain links TRBV30 to TRBJ1-2, with D unresolved. The CDR3 runs 13 residues. CDR1 GTSNPN and CDR2 SVGIG come from the germline V gene (reference sequence). Trimming pared 2 bases from V and 1 base from J, leaving 8 bases between. The CDR3 sequence is CAWSPSLNYGYTF. CDR3 nucleotide sequence: TGTGCCTGGAGTCCGAGTCTTAACTATGGCTACACCTTC. Drawing the rest from reference TRBV30 and TRBJ1-2, the complete variable domain is SQTIHQWPATLVQPVGSPLSLECTVEGTSNPNLYWYRQAAGRGLQLLFYSVGIGQISSEVPQNLSASRPQDRQFILSSKKLLLSDSGFYLCAWSPSLNYGYTFGSGTRLTVV.

The chain combines TRBV19 with TRBJ1-1; TRBD1 matches 11 bases. Losses at the gene ends were 5 bases for V and 1 base for J; bases not matched to a gene: 3. There are 15 residues in the CDR3. Germline CDR1 and CDR2: LNHDA and SQIVND (reference sequence). The CDR3 reads CASSEGTGGNTEAFF. In DNA form, the CDR3 reads TGTGCCAGTAGTGAAGGGACAGGGGGGAACACTGAAGCTTTCTTT.

This clone appeared once. J is TRBJ1-5 and V is TRBV5-6; unclear D gene. This CDR3 comprises 15 residues. V was trimmed by 4 bases and J by 4 bases, leaving 15 bases between them. Germline V gives CDR1 SGHDT, CDR2 YYEEEE. DNA for the CDR3: TGTGCCAGCAGCGCGACCGATGCGGGAAATCAGCCCCAGCATTTT. Its protein product is CASSATDAGNQPQHF.

The chain is built from TRBV19 and TRBJ1-2; D possibly corresponds to TRBD1 (5 bases). From germline, CDR1 is LNHDA and CDR2 SQIVND (reference sequence). The CDR3 totals 14 residues. With 7 bases removed from V and 4 bases from J, the gap between germline ends came to 16 bases. The CDR3 DNA is TGTGCCAGTAACCCGTTCAGGGATCTCTATGGCTACACCTTC. Protein sequence: CASNPFRDLYGYTF.

This chain uses TRBV5-1 with TRBJ1-4, with TRBD1 matching 9 bases. Germline V gene data show CDR1 as SGHRS and CDR2 as YFSETQ. This CDR3 spans 15 amino acids. The V and J ends lost 4 bases and 3 bases, in that order; junction bases with no gene match: 4. CDR3 DNA sequence: TGCGCCAGCAGCGCCCGACAGGGGGCTAATGAAAAACTGTTTTTT. It codes for CASSARQGANEKLFF. The entire variable domain, with the rest obtained from reference TRBV5-1 and TRBJ1-4, is as follows: KAGVTQTPRYLIKTRGQQVTLSCSPISGHRSVSWYQQTPGQGLQFLFEYFSETQRNKGNFPGRFSGRQFSNSRSEMNVSTLELGDSALYLCASSARQGANEKLFFGSGTQLSVL.

This clone was seen a few times. The chain combines TRBV10-1 with TRBJ1-1; TRBD1 aligns across 8 bases. Germline-derived CDR1 and CDR2 are WNHNN and SYGVQD (reference sequence). The CDR3 is 12 amino acids. V was pared by 3 bases and J by 9 bases, with 3 bases of the junction left unmatched. The CDR3 region is CASSDGDRQAFF. The CDR3 coding sequence is TGCGCCAGCAGTGATGGGGACAGGCAAGCTTTCTTT.

A single count supports this clone. One junction end does not reproduce the germline sequence, and a read error may be involved. The rearrangement links TRBV7-7 to TRBJ2-1; 12 bases are a match to TRBD2. The CDR3 spans 15 residues. Germline V gives CDR1 SSHAT, CDR2 FNYEAQ (reference sequence). The CDR3 loop reads CASSRLAGAYNEQFF. The CDR3 DNA reads TGTGCTAGCAGCCGACTAGCGGGAGCCTACAATGAGCAGTTCTTC.

This clone was observed once. This sample includes further DNA sequences coding for the same CDR3. V gene TRBV6-5 combines with J gene TRBJ1-2; TRBD1 matches 11 bases. Germline assignment: CDR1 MNHEY and CDR2 SVGAGI. The junction had 3 bases not matched to a gene; V was cut back by 6 bases and J by 3 bases. CDR3 length: 14 amino acids. Here the CDR3 reads CASRPGQGDYGYTF. In nucleotides, the CDR3 is TGTGCCAGCAGGCCGGGACAGGGGGACTATGGCTACACCTTC.

The V call is TRBV21-1, the J call TRBJ1-5; the table names TRBD1, a call not compared with the DNA. TRBV21-1 counts as a pseudogene. The CDR3 spans 15 residues. This CDR3 is CASSKKAQINQPQHF. The CDR3 nucleotides read TGTGCCAGCAGCAAGAAGGCACAGATCAATCAGCCCCAGCATTTT.

The V and J genes are TRBV12-3 or TRBV12-4 and TRBJ2-3; D not resolved. CDR3 length: 13 residues. Trimming cost V 7 bases and J 0 bases, with 8 bases left between them. CDR3 nucleotides: TGTGCCAGCACTCCCTACAGCACAGATACGCAGTATTTT. Translating gives CASTPYSTDTQYF.

The V call is TRBV5-1, the J call TRBJ1-1; D not certain. The CDR3 spans 17 residues. Looked up from germline, CDR1 is SGHRS and CDR2 is YFSETQ. V gave up 4 bases and J gave up 3 bases, with 22 bases separating them. CDR3 in amino acids: CASSNTVRGRSDTEAFF. CDR3 DNA: TGCGCCAGCAGCAATACCGTTCGGGGAAGGAGCGACACTGAAGCTTTCTTT.